The clone carrying this TCR beta chain was observed many times. This CDR3 has 12 residues. J was trimmed by 2 bases and V by 6 bases; bases with no gene match: 3. Germline loops: CDR1 DFQATT, CDR2 SNEGSKA (reference sequence). The data are from a study of T cells in Graves' hyperthyroidism and ophthalmopathy. About the study: Before treatment of any kind, peripheral blood was taken at initial diagnosis.

The TCR beta CDR3 regions underwent amplification using RNA transcripts as the source. During a first-round RT-PCR of the TCR CDR3, the HTBI primer set was used. Using its own MiXCR run on the multiplex PCR reads, TCRdb lists one record per CDR3 protein. This table holds 300,000 to 500,000 distinct CDR3 sequences, about 14% found once. Fresh 10 ml peripheral blood yielded PBMCs. The receptor's source is a man aged 45-60 years with Graves' ophthalmopathy. The sample consisted of blood. This chain links TRBV20-1 with TRBJ2-7, with 8 bases aligning to TRBD1. Here the CDR3 reads CSAQTGAYEQYF. CDR3 nucleotides: TGCAGTGCGCAGACAGGGGCCTACGAGCAGTACTTC.